Listed here are 9 T cell receptor beta chains from one sample, sequenced in a study of T cell repertoires in ileal Crohn's disease. Here immunoSEQ multiplex PCR was the method, and the copy in TCRdb shows in-frame clones only, minus some. The repertoire holds approximately 13,000 clones, about 71% seen once, with 5.9% in the top ten. The specimen was ileal tissue. Receptors were obtained from an adult with Crohn's disease.

The chain links TRBV30 to TRBJ2-7, with 8 bases identical to TRBD2. Trimming at V came to 5 bases and at J to 3 bases, leaving 3 bases not matched to a gene. The CDR3 is made up of 12 amino acids. Germline V gene data show CDR1 as GTSNPN and CDR2 as SVGIG (reference sequence). The CDR3 DNA follows: TGTGCCTGGGGCAGCGGGAGCTACGAGCAGTACTTC. It yields the protein CAWGSGSYEQYF.

The V and J genes are TRBV10-2 and TRBJ2-1; D uncertain. There are 12 residues in the CDR3. Trimming removed 2 bases at V and 3 bases at J, with 2 bases between. The germline V gene encodes CDR1 WSHSY and CDR2 SAAADI. CDR3 nucleotide sequence: TGCGCCAGCAGTGAGGTCTACAATGAGCAGTTCTTC. It translates to CASSEVYNEQFF.

This clone has just a few counts. The chain employs TRBV7-2 and TRBJ2-1; 9 bases are a match to TRBD1. From germline, CDR1 is SGHTA and CDR2 FQGNSA. Trimming removed 2 bases from V and 7 bases from J; junction bases left unmatched: 9. This CDR3 has 16 amino acids. This CDR3 reads CASSLRGQGVSNEQFF. DNA of the CDR3: TGTGCCAGCAGCTTAAGGGGACAGGGAGTTTCGAATGAGCAGTTCTTC.

The V gene is TRBV7-9, the J gene TRBJ1-4, with unresolved D. This CDR3 has 14 amino acids. The V end was cut by 1 base, the J end by 8 bases, with 11 bases between. Germline CDR1 reads SEHNR; CDR2 reads FQNEAQ (reference sequence). In DNA form, the CDR3 reads TGTGCCAGCAGCTTAGAGTTGGAGGGCGAAAAACTGTTTTTT. Translation: CASSLELEGEKLFF.

Remarks on this clone: The limits of the CDR3 on the DNA are not certain, so only TCRdb's listed CDR3 is given. This chain connects TRBV6-5 to TRBJ1-2; TRBD1 is taken as the D call from the table, unchecked against the DNA. Germline V lookup: CDR1 MNHEY, CDR2 SVGAGI. The length of the CDR3 is 14 amino acids, counting both ends. The CDR3 region is CASSSSTVNYGYTF.

The chain uses TRBV19 and TRBJ1-1, with a tentative D call TRBD1 (5 bases). CDR3 length: 14 amino acids. Germline CDR1 reads LNHDA; CDR2 reads SQIVND (reference sequence). Trimming removed 4 bases from V and 5 bases from J, with 14 bases in between. The CDR3 sequence: CASSKVGQLTEAFF. In nucleotides, the CDR3 is TGTGCCAGTAGTAAGGTGGGGCAGCTAACTGAAGCTTTCTTT.

In this sample, this clone turned up a few times. V gene TRBV2 combines with J gene TRBJ1-3; D might be TRBD1 (6 bases). The CDR3 runs 15 residues. Germline values: CDR1 SNHLY, CDR2 FYNNEI. V was trimmed by 5 bases and J by 4 bases, leaving 15 bases between them. CDR3 bases: TGTGCCAGCAGTACAGGGAATTTCGAGGGAAACACCATATATTTT. Residues: CASSTGNFEGNTIYF. Using reference TRBV2 and TRBJ1-3 for the parts outside the CDR3, the full variable domain is EPEVTQTPSHQVTQMGQEVILRCVPISNHLYFYWYRQILGQKVEFLVSFYNNEISEKSEIFDDQFSVERPDGSNFTLKIRSTKLEDSAMYFCASSTGNFEGNTIYFGEGSWLTVV.

V usage is TRBV2 and J usage is TRBJ2-5; 9 bases map to TRBD2. CDR3 length: 14 residues. Looked up from germline, CDR1 is SNHLY and CDR2 is FYNNEI. V lost 7 bases and J lost 5; bases outside the gene matches: 8. The CDR3 coding sequence is TGTGCCAGCATGAAAAGCGGGGGGCGGGAGACCCAGTACTTC. Translated, it gives CASMKSGGRETQYF.

The V and J genes are TRBV7-3 and TRBJ1-1, with TRBD1 matching 10 bases. CDR3 length equals 15 residues. Germline values: CDR1 SGHTA, CDR2 FQGTGA. V lost 3 bases and J lost 4; bases outside the gene matches: 5. Here the CDR3 DNA reads TGTGCCAGCAGCTTCCGGGACAGGGGTTCCACTGAAGCTTTCTTT. Residues: CASSFRDRGSTEAFF.